This TCR beta chain was captured in a study of CD8+ T cells in alopecia areata. V lost 0 bases and J 2 bases, leaving 5 bases between the germline ends. The germline V gene has CDR1 SGHDN and CDR2 FVKESK. The CDR3 has 13 amino acids. This clone was seen many times. The sequencing template was cDNA reverse transcribed from extracted RNA. TCRdb's copy holds only in-frame clones and misses some; the assay was immunoSEQ multiplex PCR. The sample shows 120,000 or so clones, about 50% of them seen only once. The clonotype comes from a human donor with alopecia areata. Specimen: NKG2D-low CD8+ T cells sorted from blood. The chain links TRBV14 to TRBJ2-7, with D unresolved. In DNA form, the CDR3 reads TGTGCCAGCAGCCAAGACGGTACCTACGAGCAGTACTTC. Its translation is CASSQDGTYEQYF.